Presented here are 14 T cell receptor beta chains from one specimen sequenced in a study of blood T cell repertoires in COVID-19. Here immunoSEQ multiplex PCR was the method, and the copy in TCRdb shows in-frame clones only, minus some. The data contain around 200,000 clones, around 87% of them singletons. Sequences were obtained from peripheral blood. Every receptor here comes from a woman of 80 years or more in a cohort sampled during active or convalescent COVID-19.

To note about this clone: Additional DNA sequences in this sample encode the identical CDR3. The V call is TRBV10-1, the J call TRBJ2-2, with 7 positions matching TRBD1. V lost 2 bases to trimming and J lost 0 bases; unmatched junction nucleotides: 0. Germline V gene lookup returns CDR1 WNHNN and CDR2 SYGVQD (reference sequence). This CDR3 is built from 15 residues. CDR3 in amino acids: CASSEQGANTGELFF. The CDR3 DNA is TGCGCCAGCAGTGAGCAGGGGGCGAACACCGGGGAGCTGTTTTTT.

The genes are TRBV20-1 and TRBJ1-5; D ambiguous. The CDR3 contains 15 residues. CDR1 and CDR2 from the germline V gene are DFQATT and SNEGSKA (reference sequence). Trimming cost V 3 bases and J 3 bases, with 15 bases left between them. The CDR3 coding sequence is TGCAGTGCTAGTGAAGCCAGGATGGTCAATCAGCCCCAGCATTTT. Translation gives CSASEARMVNQPQHF.

The V call is TRBV20-1, the J call TRBJ1-5; D remains unclear. The CDR3 contains 11 residues. CDR1 and CDR2 from the germline V gene are DFQATT and SNEGSKA (reference sequence). The V end was cut by 6 bases, the J end by 4 bases, with 7 bases between. This CDR3 is CSAAVNQPQHF. In nucleotides, the CDR3 is TGCAGTGCAGCGGTAAATCAGCCCCAGCATTTT.

The V call is TRBV11-2, the J call TRBJ2-1; D may be TRBD1 (6 bases). V was trimmed by 4 bases and J by 4 bases, leaving 14 bases between them. This CDR3 spans 15 amino acids. Germline CDR1 reads SGHAT; CDR2 reads FQNNGV. CDR3 region: CASSSTGHKYNEQFF. Written as DNA, the CDR3 is TGTGCCAGCAGCTCCACGGGACACAAATACAATGAGCAGTTCTTC. Looking up the rest from reference TRBV11-2 and TRBJ2-1 gives the full variable domain: EAGVAQSPRYKIIEKRQSVAFWCNPISGHATLYWYQQILGQGPKLLIQFQNNGVVDDSQLPKDRFSAERLKGVDSTLKIQPAKLEDSAVYLCASSSTGHKYNEQFFGPGTRLTVL.

The chain couples TRBV12-3 or TRBV12-4 to TRBJ2-3; weak D call: TRBD1 (6 bases). CDR3 length: 13 residues. V shed 7 bases and J shed 4 bases, with 12 bases lying between them. The CDR3 sequence is CASTPGAADTQYF. The CDR3 region has the DNA TGTGCCAGCACCCCAGGGGCCGCAGATACGCAGTATTTT.

The chain carries TRBV7-2 and TRBJ2-3, with 9 bases that match TRBD2. From germline, CDR1 is SGHTA and CDR2 FQGNSA. The CDR3 totals 16 residues. The V gene end was trimmed by 3 bases and the J gene end by 1 base; junction bases not matched to a gene: 5. The CDR3 nucleotides read TGTGCCAGCAGCTTTCGAGCGGGGGGAGGCACAGATACGCAGTATTTT. Translation: CASSFRAGGGTDTQYF.

The chain couples TRBV27 to TRBJ2-5, with 11 nucleotides matching TRBD1. In germline, CDR1 is MNHEY, CDR2 SMNVEV (reference sequence). Germline trimming cut 0 bases from V and 5 bases from J; bases unmatched to any gene: 2. CDR3 length: 15 amino acids. The CDR3, as DNA: TGTGCCAGCAGTTTATCGGGACAGGGGGGGGAGACCCAGTACTTC. Protein: CASSLSGQGGETQYF.

This clone is a singleton in its sample. CDR3 region: CASSPLQGRTEAFF. The CDR3 DNA reads TGTGCCAGCAGCCCCCTACAGGGGAGGACTGAAGCTTTCTTT. J is TRBJ1-1 and V is TRBV7-6; 7 bases line up with TRBD1. The germline gives CDR1 SGHVS, CDR2 FNYEAQ. The CDR3 has 14 residues. V was pared by 5 bases and J by 5 bases, with 8 bases of the junction left unmatched.

The CDR3 DNA is TGTGCCAGCAGCCAAGATGGGTGGACAGCCTACAATGAGCAGTTCTTC. As protein: CASSQDGWTAYNEQFF. The chain recombines TRBV4-2 with TRBJ2-1; a weak D match, TRBD1 (6 bases). V gave up 0 bases and J gave up 2 bases, with 11 bases separating them. CDR1 is LGHNA, CDR2 YNFKEQ, per germline. The length of the CDR3 is 16 residues.

This chain connects TRBV7-2 to TRBJ2-7; D is perhaps TRBD1 (7 bases). V shed 2 bases and J shed 3 bases, with 14 bases lying between them. This CDR3 spans 15 amino acids. CDR1 and CDR2 from the germline V gene are SGHTA and FQGNSA. The CDR3, as DNA: TGTGCCAGCAGCTTACAGGGGGGCTCGGGCTACGAGCAGTACTTC. It encodes CASSLQGGSGYEQYF.

The chain is built from TRBV6-1 and TRBJ1-2; a weak D match, TRBD1 (5 bases). Germline V gene sequence: CDR1 MNHNS, CDR2 SASEGT. The germline V and J ends were trimmed by 0 bases and 4 bases, with 15 bases remaining between them. The CDR3 runs to 16 residues. This CDR3 is CASSEALAGRAYGYTF. In DNA, the CDR3 is TGTGCCAGCAGTGAAGCGCTCGCAGGGAGGGCCTATGGCTACACCTTC.

This clone has only a few counts. The genes are TRBV11-3 and TRBJ2-7, with 11 bases fitting TRBD1. J lost 0 bases, V lost 5 bases, and 3 bases had no gene match. This CDR3 region has 15 residues. Germline V CDR1 and CDR2: SGHNT, YENEEA. The CDR3 spells CASSRGQGASYEQYF. Written as DNA, the CDR3 is TGTGCCAGCAGCCGTGGACAGGGGGCCTCCTACGAGCAGTACTTC.

The rearrangement uses TRBV21-1 and TRBJ2-1; TRBD2, as called in the table, went unchecked against the DNA. TRBV21-1 is a pseudogene locus. This CDR3 has 14 amino acids. CDR3 residues: CASSELSSRYEQFF. The CDR3 DNA is TGTGCCAGCAGCGAACTCTCTAGCCGGTATGAGCAGTTCTTC.

The chain uses TRBV19 and TRBJ1-5; a possible D gene is TRBD1 (6 bases). CDR1 is LNHDA, CDR2 SQIVND, per germline (reference sequence). This CDR3 has 15 residues. The germline V and J ends were trimmed by 7 bases and 7 bases, with 20 bases remaining between them. CDR3 DNA sequence: TGTGCCAGTACCGGTTTCGGGGGGCGCGAGCAGCCCCAGCATTTT. It specifies CASTGFGGREQPQHF.